The 27 T cell receptor beta chains in this list originate from one sample, sequenced in a study of blood T cell repertoires in COVID-19. The table came from immunoSEQ multiplex PCR; TCRdb's copy has only in-frame clones and leaves some out. The sample holds roughly 88,000 clones; 90% to 95% are singletons and the top ten take 3% to 4.5%. Material for sequencing was peripheral blood. These receptors originate from a woman between 45 and 60 years old in a cohort sampled during active COVID-19.

The chain couples TRBV7-9 to TRBJ1-2; 10 nucleotides agree with TRBD1. Germline V gene data show CDR1 as SEHNR and CDR2 as FQNEAQ (reference sequence). V lost 3 bases, J lost 2 bases, and 0 bases stayed unmatched. The CDR3 covers 14 residues. The CDR3 DNA reads TGTGCCAGCAGCTTGGGACAGGGGAACTATGGCTACACCTTC. Translation: CASSLGQGNYGYTF.

The chain joins TRBV9 to TRBJ1-5, with unresolved D. Germline CDR1 is SGDLS and CDR2 is YYNGEE. The CDR3 runs 13 residues. The germline V and J ends were trimmed by 0 bases and 6 bases, with 7 bases remaining between them. In DNA form, the CDR3 reads TGTGCCAGCAGCGTAGGGGCGGGTCAGCCCCAGCATTTT. It specifies CASSVGAGQPQHF.

The chain employs TRBV10-3 and TRBJ1-1; 11 nucleotides align to TRBD1. CDR3 length: 16 residues. Looked up from germline, CDR1 is ENHRY and CDR2 is SYGVKD. J lost 5 bases, V lost 5 bases, and 10 bases had no gene match. The CDR3 spells CAISPGTGGGNTEAFF. The DNA for the CDR3 is TGTGCCATCAGTCCGGGGACAGGGGGTGGTAATACTGAAGCTTTCTTT.

The chain links TRBV12-3 or TRBV12-4 to TRBJ1-1; tentative D call: TRBD1 (6 bases). The CDR3 sequence is 11 residues long. V was shortened by 7 bases and J by 7 bases, with 10 bases between the two germline ends. CDR3 DNA sequence: TGTGCCAGCACCAGGGGAGATGAAGCTTTCTTT. Its protein product is CASTRGDEAFF.

The rearrangement links TRBV5-1 to TRBJ2-6; a weak D match, TRBD1 (6 bases). V was pared by 0 bases and J by 2 bases, with 6 bases between. The germline gives CDR1 SGHRS, CDR2 YFSETQ. This CDR3 contains 15 residues. The CDR3 loop reads CASSLEGAGANVLTF. As DNA, the CDR3 is TGCGCCAGCAGCTTGGAGGGGGCTGGGGCCAACGTCCTGACTTTC.

The chain recombines TRBV5-1 with TRBJ2-2; TRBD1 matches at 7 bases. Germline V gene lookup returns CDR1 SGHRS and CDR2 YFSETQ. Trimming cost V 4 bases and J 1 base; bases outside gene matches: 4. The CDR3 totals 15 residues. CDR3 DNA sequence: TGCGCCAGCAGCCCTCGGACAGGGAACACCGGGGAGCTGTTTTTT. This encodes CASSPRTGNTGELFF.

The rearrangement uses TRBV30 and TRBJ1-5; D may be TRBD1 (5 bases). In germline, CDR1 is GTSNPN, CDR2 SVGIG (reference sequence). The CDR3 is 12 amino acids. V lost 3 bases to trimming and J lost 5 bases, with 8 bases between them. CDR3 bases: TGTGCCTGGAGCGGGGGAGATCAGCCCCAGCATTTT. As protein: CAWSGGDQPQHF.

There are a few counts of this clone. This sequence joins TRBV5-4 and TRBJ2-7, with TRBD2 matching over 10 bases. Germline lookup yields CDR1 SGHNT and CDR2 YYREEE (reference sequence). V lost 4 bases, J lost 0 bases, and 7 bases stayed unmatched. CDR3 length: 16 amino acids. CDR3 amino acids: CASSHGTSVSSYEQYF. Written as DNA, the CDR3 is TGTGCCAGCAGCCACGGGACTAGCGTTAGCTCCTACGAGCAGTACTTC. Full variable domain (rest looked up from reference TRBV5-4 and TRBJ2-7): ETGVTQSPTHLIKTRGQQVTLRCSSQSGHNTVSWYQQALGQGPQFIFQYYREEENGRGNFPPRFSGLQFPNYSSELNVNALELDDSALYLCASSHGTSVSSYEQYFGPGTRLTVT.

J is TRBJ2-3 and V is TRBV5-1, with 9 bases identical to TRBD2. Germline assignment: CDR1 SGHRS and CDR2 YFSETQ. This CDR3 is 18 amino acids long. V lost 6 bases, J lost 3 bases, and 17 bases stayed unmatched. The CDR3 protein is CASTLPAAGGANTDTQYF. DNA for the CDR3: TGCGCCAGCACCCTTCCCGCGGCGGGGGGGGCCAATACAGATACGCAGTATTTT.

The V gene is TRBV5-1, the J gene TRBJ1-6; the D gene is possibly TRBD1 (6 bases). This CDR3 is built from 14 residues. V lost 0 bases to trimming and J lost 5 bases, with 6 bases between them. Per the germline V gene, CDR1 is SGHRS and CDR2 is YFSETQ. The CDR3 spells CASSLDRDNSPLHF. The CDR3 bases are TGCGCCAGCAGCTTGGACAGGGATAATTCACCCCTCCACTTT.

The rearrangement links TRBV27 to TRBJ1-2; TRBD1 is a possible D gene (5 bases). In germline, CDR1 is MNHEY, CDR2 SMNVEV (reference sequence). This CDR3 contains 13 residues. With 3 bases removed from V and 5 bases from J, the gap between germline ends came to 10 bases. The CDR3 bases are TGTGCCAGCAGTTTCGACAGCTCTTATGGCTACACCTTC. Protein sequence: CASSFDSSYGYTF.

The rearrangement joins TRBV7-2 to TRBJ2-6, with D possibly matching TRBD1 (6 bases). V dropped 4 bases and J dropped 2 bases, with 15 bases sitting between them. Germline V gene data show CDR1 as SGHTA and CDR2 as FQGNSA. CDR3 length: 17 amino acids. CDR3 in DNA: TGTGCCAGCAGCTCCGCCCGACAGGTCACTGGGGCCAACGTCCTGACTTTC. As protein: CASSSARQVTGANVLTF. The full variable domain, in which reference TRBV7-2 and TRBJ2-6 provide the parts outside the CDR3, is GAGVSQSPSNKVTEKGKDVELRCDPISGHTALYWYRQSLGQGLEFLIYFQGNSAPDKSGLPSDRFSAERTGGSVSTLTIQRTQQEDSAVYLCASSSARQVTGANVLTFGAGSRLTVL.

CDR3 loop: CASSTIPGQRTDTQYF. The CDR3 DNA reads TGTGCCAGTAGTACCATTCCGGGACAGAGAACAGATACGCAGTATTTT. The chain couples TRBV19 to TRBJ2-3, with 7 bases lining up with TRBD1. The CDR3 has 16 residues. J was trimmed by 3 bases and V by 4 bases; bases with no gene match: 10. CDR1 LNHDA and CDR2 SQIVND come from the germline V gene (reference sequence).

This chain connects TRBV18 to TRBJ2-2; 13 nucleotides align to TRBD2. V shed 3 bases, J shed 5 bases, and the junction held 6 bases outside the gene matches. This CDR3 spans 17 amino acids. Germline V gene lookup returns CDR1 KGHSH and CDR2 LQKENI. CDR3 amino acids: CASSPQWTSGRTGELFF. CDR3 bases: TGTGCCAGCTCACCCCAGTGGACTAGCGGGAGAACCGGGGAGCTGTTTTTT.

This chain links TRBV19 with TRBJ2-7; 12 bases agree with TRBD1. Looked up from germline, CDR1 is LNHDA and CDR2 is SQIVND (reference sequence). The CDR3 runs 16 residues. The V and J ends lost 6 bases and 6 bases, in that order; junction bases with no gene match: 12. The chain's CDR3 is CASRPTPGQGAFEQYF. CDR3 coding DNA: TGTGCCAGTAGACCAACCCCGGGACAGGGGGCGTTCGAGCAGTACTTC.

The V and J genes are TRBV19 and TRBJ1-5; TRBD1 might be the D (6 bases). The germline V and J ends were trimmed by 5 bases and 2 bases, with 10 bases remaining between them. The CDR3 loop spans 14 amino acids. CDR1 is LNHDA, CDR2 SQIVND, per germline (reference sequence). CDR3 loop: CASSPTGGNQPQHF. CDR3 DNA: TGTGCCAGTAGTCCGACAGGCGGCAATCAGCCCCAGCATTTT.

This clone has more than one count but fewer than ten. The rearrangement joins TRBV29-1 to TRBJ2-3, with 7 bases matching TRBD2. The CDR3 is made up of 13 amino acids. Germline loops: CDR1 SQVTM, CDR2 ANQGSEA. J gave up 7 bases and V 5 bases, and 9 bases lay outside the gene matches. Here the CDR3 reads CSVPTAGANTQYF. The CDR3 nucleotides read TGCAGCGTTCCCACGGCGGGAGCGAATACGCAGTATTTT.

V and J are TRBV7-9 and TRBJ1-3; a weak D match, TRBD1 (6 bases). There are 15 residues in the CDR3. Trimming pared 2 bases from V and 4 bases from J, leaving 12 bases between. Germline CDR1 SEHNR, CDR2 FQNEAQ (reference sequence). The CDR3 loop reads CASSLSTGRGNTIYF. Here the CDR3 DNA reads TGTGCCAGCAGCTTATCGACAGGCCGGGGAAACACCATATATTTT.

The chain employs TRBV7-9 and TRBJ2-3; unclear D gene. Trimming shortened V by 5 bases and J by 6 bases, and 15 bases separated the two germline ends. CDR1 and CDR2 from the germline V gene are SEHNR and FQNEAQ (reference sequence). CDR3 length: 14 amino acids. This chain's CDR3 is CASSPKSGGDTQYF. CDR3 nucleotide sequence: TGTGCCAGCAGCCCTAAGTCAGGTGGTGATACGCAGTATTTT. Looking up the rest from reference TRBV7-9 and TRBJ2-3 gives the full variable domain: DTGVSQNPRHKITKRGQNVTFRCDPISEHNRLYWYRQTLGQGPEFLTYFQNEAQLEKSRLLSDRFSAERPKGSFSTLEIQRTEQGDSAMYLCASSPKSGGDTQYFGPGTRLTVL.

V and J are TRBV18 and TRBJ1-2; 11 positions match TRBD1. With V trimmed by 4 bases and J by 6 bases, 1 base remained unmatched. This CDR3 spans 13 amino acids. Germline CDR1 is KGHSH and CDR2 is LQKENI. CDR3 nucleotide sequence: TGTGCCAGCTCACTGGGACAGGGGGATGGCTACACCTTC. This encodes CASSLGQGDGYTF.

The chain links TRBV5-1 to TRBJ2-3; the match to TRBD2 covers 14 bases. Germline CDR1 and CDR2: SGHRS and YFSETQ. CDR3 size: 18 residues. V dropped 4 bases and J dropped 2; count of bases not matched to a gene: 9. The CDR3 spells CASSTGLAGGRYTDTQYF. The CDR3 nucleotides read TGCGCCAGCAGCACCGGACTAGCGGGAGGAAGGTACACAGATACGCAGTATTTT.

This sequence joins TRBV7-9 and TRBJ2-3; possible D gene TRBD2, 6 bases. The germline V gene has CDR1 SEHNR and CDR2 FQNEAQ (reference sequence). The CDR3 totals 19 residues. Trimming shortened V by 1 base and J by 1 base, and 21 bases separated the two germline ends. DNA for the CDR3: TGTGCCAGCAGCTTAGTAGGGGTTGGGATAGCGGAACGCACAGATACGCAGTATTTT. This codes for CASSLVGVGIAERTDTQYF.

The chain couples TRBV6-5 to TRBJ2-2; D perhaps matches TRBD1 (5 bases). The V and J ends lost 4 bases and 8 bases respectively, with 8 bases between them. Germline CDR1 is MNHEY and CDR2 is SVGAGI. The CDR3 totals 12 residues. CDR3 loop: CASSSGLGELFF. The DNA for the CDR3 is TGTGCCAGCAGTTCAGGGTTAGGGGAGCTGTTTTTT.

The chain joins TRBV7-2 to TRBJ1-2; 8 nucleotides match TRBD1. The V gene end was trimmed by 4 bases and the J gene end by 7 bases; junction bases not matched to a gene: 11. Germline assignment: CDR1 SGHTA and CDR2 FQGNSA. This CDR3 spans 15 amino acids. This CDR3 is CASSSKETGDFGYTF. CDR3 nucleotide sequence: TGTGCCAGCAGCTCTAAGGAGACAGGGGATTTTGGCTACACCTTC.

The chain employs TRBV10-2 and TRBJ2-1; TRBD2 aligns across 15 bases. V shed 7 bases and J 9 bases; nucleotides not matched to a gene: 10. The CDR3 has 16 amino acids. CDR1 is WSHSY, CDR2 SAAADI, per germline. CDR3 nucleotides: TGCGCCAGCACATCCGGACTAGCGGGGGGGCCTGGTGAGCAGTTCTTC. Amino acids: CASTSGLAGGPGEQFF.

This sequence joins TRBV18 and TRBJ2-1, with D maybe TRBD1 (6 bases). V was pared by 2 bases and J by 8 bases, with 16 bases between. Per germline, CDR1 KGHSH and CDR2 LQKENI. The CDR3 runs to 15 residues. The CDR3 region has the DNA TGTGCCAGCTCACCATCGTATACAGGGCGGGATGAGCAGTTCTTC. It yields the protein CASSPSYTGRDEQFF.

The chain couples TRBV11-2 to TRBJ2-7, with D possibly matching TRBD1 (6 bases). V lost 1 base and J lost 2, with 15 bases in between. In germline, CDR1 is SGHAT, CDR2 FQNNGV. This CDR3 comprises 16 residues. In nucleotides, the CDR3 is TGTGCCAGCAGCTTAGGGCCCTCGGCAGGGGCCTACGAGCAGTACTTC. Its translation is CASSLGPSAGAYEQYF. The full variable domain, in which reference TRBV11-2 and TRBJ2-7 provide the parts outside the CDR3, is EAGVAQSPRYKIIEKRQSVAFWCNPISGHATLYWYQQILGQGPKLLIQFQNNGVVDDSQLPKDRFSAERLKGVDSTLKIQPAKLEDSAVYLCASSLGPSAGAYEQYFGPGTRLTVT.